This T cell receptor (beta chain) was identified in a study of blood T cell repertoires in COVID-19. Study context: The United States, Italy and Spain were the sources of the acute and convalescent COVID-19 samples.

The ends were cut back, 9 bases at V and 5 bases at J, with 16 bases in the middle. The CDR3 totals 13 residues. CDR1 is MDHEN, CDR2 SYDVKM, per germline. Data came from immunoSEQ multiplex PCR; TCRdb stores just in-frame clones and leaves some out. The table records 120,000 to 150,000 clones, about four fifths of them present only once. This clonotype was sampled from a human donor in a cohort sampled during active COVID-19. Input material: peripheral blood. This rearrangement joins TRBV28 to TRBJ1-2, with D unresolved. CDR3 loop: CASYEGRGYGYTF. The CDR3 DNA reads TGTGCCAGTTATGAAGGGCGAGGGTATGGCTACACCTTC.